Shown below are 26 T cell receptor beta chains from a single sample sequenced in a study of Ad26.COV2.S vaccination and SARS-CoV-2 variants. Method: immunoSEQ multiplex PCR; TCRdb's copy keeps in-frame clones and lacks some. The sample records roughly 420,000 clones, around 87% being singletons. Documented treatment: around 19 received Ad26.COV2.S at low or high dose, single or two shots; several received placebo; per-sample allocation not given. Samples were taken on day 63 after the first vaccine or placebo injection. The sequencing here drew on peripheral blood, taken in a trial of Ad26.COV2.S vaccine versus placebo. These receptors were taken from a person between 18 and 59 years old who received the Ad26.COV2.S COVID-19 vaccine or a placebo.

CDR3 coding DNA: TGTGCCAGCAGTAACACAGGGGTGGGATGGCCCCAGCATTTT. The encoded protein is CASSNTGVGWPQHF. This chain connects TRBV6-5 to TRBJ1-5, with 7 bases that match TRBD1. The CDR3 totals 14 residues. Trimming cost V 5 bases and J 9 bases; bases outside gene matches: 10. Germline V gives CDR1 MNHEY, CDR2 SVGAGI.

This chain links TRBV7-9 with TRBJ2-7; weak D call: TRBD2 (6 bases). Deletions cut 5 bases from V and 0 bases from J, with 20 bases between. CDR3 length: 17 residues. The germline V gene encodes CDR1 SEHNR and CDR2 FQNEAQ (reference sequence). The CDR3 DNA is TGTGCCAGCAGCCTGGGAGCTGGGGGGACCAGCTCCTACGAGCAGTACTTC. This sequence encodes CASSLGAGGTSSYEQYF. The full variable domain, completed using reference TRBV7-9 and TRBJ2-7, is DTGVSQNPRHKITKRGQNVTFRCDPISEHNRLYWYRQTLGQGPEFLTYFQNEAQLEKSRLLSDRFSAERPKGSFSTLEIQRTEQGDSAMYLCASSLGAGGTSSYEQYFGPGTRLTVT.

This chain uses TRBV14 with TRBJ1-1; D remains unclear. V was trimmed by 0 bases and J by 7 bases, leaving 9 bases between them. Per the germline V gene, CDR1 is SGHDN and CDR2 is FVKESK. The CDR3 loop spans 13 amino acids. CDR3 nucleotide sequence: TGTGCCAGCAGCCAAGATCTGGGTCGTGAAGCTTTCTTT. This encodes CASSQDLGREAFF. The variable domain in full, with the rest retrieved from reference TRBV14 and TRBJ1-1, is EAGVTQFPSHSVIEKGQTVTLRCDPISGHDNLYWYRRVMGKEIKFLLHFVKESKQDESGMPNNRFLAERTGGTYSTLKVQPAELEDSGVYFCASSQDLGREAFFGQGTRLTVV.

V gene TRBV7-2 combines with J gene TRBJ2-1; TRBD1 might be the D (5 bases). Trimming left V 5 bases short and J 0 bases short, with 11 bases between. Germline lookup yields CDR1 SGHTA and CDR2 FQGNSA. The CDR3 sequence is 15 residues long. The CDR3 nucleotides are TGTGCCAGCAGCACAGGTTACAGCTCCTACAATGAGCAGTTCTTC. Residues: CASSTGYSSYNEQFF. Full variable domain (rest looked up from reference TRBV7-2 and TRBJ2-1): GAGVSQSPSNKVTEKGKDVELRCDPISGHTALYWYRQSLGQGLEFLIYFQGNSAPDKSGLPSDRFSAERTGGSVSTLTIQRTQQEDSAVYLCASSTGYSSYNEQFFGPGTRLTVL.

CDR3 DNA sequence: TGCGCCAGCAGCCATGAACCTCGGGGATTAATAGAGCAGTTCTTC. Translation: CASSHEPRGLIEQFF. The rearrangement joins TRBV4-1 to TRBJ2-1; D possibly corresponds to TRBD2 (5 bases). Trimming took 3 bases from V and 10 from J, leaving 19 bases between them. The CDR3 runs 15 residues. Germline CDR1 reads MGHRA; CDR2 reads YSYEKL.

As concerns this clone: The same CDR3 arises from other DNA sequences in this sample as well. V is TRBV19 and J is TRBJ1-5; 10 bases match TRBD1. Germline values: CDR1 LNHDA, CDR2 SQIVND (reference sequence). This CDR3 has 15 amino acids. V trimming: 4 bases; J trimming: 4 bases; junction bases outside the gene matches: 4. The CDR3 loop reads CASSTGQGRNQPQHF. CDR3 sequence (DNA): TGTGCCAGTAGTACGGGACAGGGGAGAAATCAGCCCCAGCATTTT. Filled out from reference TRBV19 and TRBJ1-5, the complete variable domain reads DGGITQSPKYLFRKEGQNVTLSCEQNLNHDAMYWYRQDPGQGLRLIYYSQIVNDFQKGDIAEGYSVSREKKESFPLTVTSAQKNPTAFYLCASSTGQGRNQPQHFGDGTRLSIL.

The chain recombines TRBV18 with TRBJ1-4; D possibly corresponds to TRBD1 (5 bases). V was pared by 3 bases and J by 4 bases, with 9 bases between. Germline V gene data show CDR1 as KGHSH and CDR2 as LQKENI. The CDR3 length is 14 residues. The CDR3 region has the DNA TGTGCCAGCTCACCGGGACTGTATAATGAAAAACTGTTTTTT. It is translated as CASSPGLYNEKLFF.

The rearrangement joins TRBV23-1 to TRBJ1-2; D call uncertain. TRBV23-1 is sorted into the ORF group, with uncertain function. V lost 0 bases to trimming and J lost 1 base, with 12 bases between them. CDR3 length: 16 residues. In nucleotides, the CDR3 is TGCGCCAGCAGTCAATCGCCCTCGACAAATAACTATGGCTACACCTTC. As protein: CASSQSPSTNNYGYTF.

This clone appeared once. The chain couples TRBV6-1 to TRBJ2-1; perhaps D is TRBD1 or TRBD2 (6 bases each). Per germline, CDR1 MNHNS and CDR2 SASEGT. The ends were cut back, 1 base at V and 0 bases at J, with 13 bases in the middle. This CDR3 comprises 17 residues. The CDR3 DNA follows: TGTGCCAGCAGTGAAGTGGGAGGACAGAGCTCCTACAATGAGCAGTTCTTC. It specifies CASSEVGGQSSYNEQFF.

This clone was found once. This chain uses TRBV5-1 with TRBJ2-1; D tentatively reads TRBD1 or TRBD2 (5 bases each). Germline CDR1 is SGHRS and CDR2 is YFSETQ. The ends were cut back, 0 bases at V and 14 bases at J, with 18 bases in the middle. This CDR3 has 14 residues. Here the CDR3 DNA reads TGCGCCAGCAGCTTGGAACTAGGGGCGGAGAAGAAGTTCTTC. Translated, it gives CASSLELGAEKKFF.

J is TRBJ2-2 and V is TRBV4-1, with D possibly matching TRBD2 (5 bases). Per the germline V gene, CDR1 is MGHRA and CDR2 is YSYEKL. The V end lost 1 base, the J end lost 3 bases, and 9 bases lay between the germline ends. The CDR3 length is 15 residues. CDR3 sequence reads: CASSQADSDTGELFF. CDR3 coding DNA: TGCGCCAGCAGCCAAGCTGATAGCGACACCGGGGAGCTGTTTTTT.

This CDR3 is CASMEGALGWPDTQYF. In nucleotides, the CDR3 is TGCGCCAGCATGGAGGGGGCGCTGGGCTGGCCAGATACGCAGTATTTT. The chain has TRBV5-1 and TRBJ2-3, with D perhaps matching TRBD1 (7 bases). CDR1 and CDR2 from the germline V gene are SGHRS and YFSETQ. This CDR3 comprises 16 residues. With 6 bases removed from V and 4 bases from J, the gap between germline ends came to 21 bases. Using reference TRBV5-1 and TRBJ2-3 for the parts outside the CDR3, the full variable domain is KAGVTQTPRYLIKTRGQQVTLSCSPISGHRSVSWYQQTPGQGLQFLFEYFSETQRNKGNFPGRFSGRQFSNSRSEMNVSTLELGDSALYLCASMEGALGWPDTQYFGPGTRLTVL.

The chain employs TRBV9 and TRBJ2-3; no clear D gene. Trimming took off 0 bases at V and 1 base at J, with 6 bases between the two ends. The CDR3 covers 14 residues. From germline, CDR1 is SGDLS and CDR2 YYNGEE. CDR3 region: CASSVVAGTDTQYF. CDR3 DNA sequence: TGTGCCAGCAGCGTAGTTGCGGGCACAGATACGCAGTATTTT.

The chain recombines TRBV4-3 with TRBJ2-3; D not resolved. Germline lookup yields CDR1 LGHNA and CDR2 YSLEER. V was clipped by 0 bases and J by 2 bases, with 9 bases between them. The CDR3 length is 15 residues. In DNA, the CDR3 is TGCGCCAGCAGCCAAGACTCGGGCTACACAGATACGCAGTATTTT. Protein sequence: CASSQDSGYTDTQYF.

In this sample, this clone turned up a few times. This chain links TRBV6-1 with TRBJ1-5; D uncertain. Germline CDR1 and CDR2: MNHNS and SASEGT. The CDR3 is 15 residues long. Trimming shortened V by 2 bases and J by 1 base, and 9 bases separated the two germline ends. Here the CDR3 DNA reads TGTGCCAGCAGTGAACAGGATGGAAGCAATCAGCCCCAGCATTTT. It is translated as CASSEQDGSNQPQHF.

V usage is TRBV10-3 and J usage is TRBJ1-1; tentatively, D is TRBD1 (5 bases). There are 15 residues in the CDR3. Between the trimmed V and J ends, which lost 3 bases and 0 bases, there was a span of 11 bases. CDR1 and CDR2 from the germline V gene are ENHRY and SYGVKD. As DNA, the CDR3 is TGTGCCATCAGTGAACTTGACAGCTTGAACACTGAAGCTTTCTTT. Amino acids: CAISELDSLNTEAFF.

The rearrangement joins TRBV3-1 (or the pseudogene TRBV3-2) to TRBJ1-1, with D perhaps matching TRBD1 (6 bases). Trimming removed 1 base at V and 6 bases at J, with 12 bases between. The CDR3 is made up of 14 amino acids. Germline CDR1 and CDR2: LGHDT and YNNKEL (reference sequence). The CDR3 DNA sequence: TGTGCCAGCAGCCAAGGAATACAGGGAGCTGAAGCTTTCTTT. This codes for CASSQGIQGAEAFF.

The chain couples TRBV6-4 to TRBJ1-2, with 9 bases identical to TRBD1. Germline trimming cut 5 bases from V and 4 bases from J; bases unmatched to any gene: 8. The CDR3 runs to 15 residues. Germline V lookup: CDR1 MRHNA, CDR2 SNTAGT. The CDR3 spells CASSPDRGNSYGYTF. CDR3 DNA sequence: TGTGCCAGCAGTCCTGACAGGGGGAATTCCTATGGCTACACCTTC.

As DNA, the CDR3 is TGTGCCAGCAGCTTAGTAGGGACTAGCGGGGTTCTGTTCTTC. Protein: CASSLVGTSGVLFF. The chain links TRBV11-2 to TRBJ2-1; TRBD2 matches 13 bases. Germline V lookup: CDR1 SGHAT, CDR2 FQNNGV. This CDR3 spans 14 amino acids. The trim removed 1 base at V and 15 bases at J, leaving 6 bases unmatched.

This chain links TRBV11-2 with TRBJ2-5; TRBD2 matches at 7 bases. J lost 5 bases, V lost 5 bases, and 14 bases had no gene match. Germline CDR1 and CDR2: SGHAT and FQNNGV. The CDR3 is 16 residues long. The CDR3 nucleotides read TGTGCCAGCAGCCCCCCGGGGAGGGCATTTGGGGAGACCCAGTACTTC. It translates to CASSPPGRAFGETQYF.

This clone occurred a few times. V is TRBV28 and J is TRBJ2-7; a possible D gene is TRBD1 (5 bases). The germline CDR1 and CDR2 sequences are MDHEN and SYDVKM. The CDR3 extends over 12 amino acids. Trimming cost V 7 bases and J 3 bases, with 10 bases left between them. The CDR3 DNA is TGTGCCAGCAAGGGGCGAGGCTACGAGCAGTACTTC. Translation gives CASKGRGYEQYF.

The CDR3 coding sequence is TGTGCCTGGAGTGTACATGTAGGGGGCGGGGAGCTGTTTTTT. Amino acid sequence: CAWSVHVGGGELFF. V is TRBV30 and J is TRBJ2-2; D possibly corresponds to TRBD1 (6 bases). This CDR3 is 14 amino acids long. Germline V gene lookup returns CDR1 GTSNPN and CDR2 SVGIG (reference sequence). V was clipped by 0 bases and J by 7 bases, with 12 bases between them.

The chain uses TRBV7-2 and TRBJ1-5; D is perhaps TRBD1 (5 bases). V was clipped by 5 bases and J by 5 bases, with 16 bases between them. Germline CDR1 SGHTA, CDR2 FQGNSA. There are 15 residues in the CDR3. CDR3 bases: TGTGCCAGCAGCCCGGACATGAATGGATATCAGCCCCAGCATTTT. It specifies CASSPDMNGYQPQHF.

The rearrangement joins TRBV6-5 to TRBJ1-4; perhaps TRBD1 as D (6 bases). Germline V lookup: CDR1 MNHEY, CDR2 SVGAGI. The CDR3 length is 14 residues. Trimming took 6 bases from V and 1 from J, leaving 9 bases between them. This chain's CDR3 is CASRAQGTNEKLFF. As DNA, the CDR3 is TGTGCCAGCAGAGCACAGGGAACTAATGAAAAACTGTTTTTT.

The rearrangement joins TRBV7-6 to TRBJ2-2; maybe TRBD2 (7 bases). V was clipped by 3 bases and J by 4 bases, with 12 bases between them. The CDR3 has 15 amino acids. Germline V gene lookup returns CDR1 SGHVS and CDR2 FNYEAQ. The CDR3 region has the DNA TGTGCCAGCAGCTTTCAGGGGAGGGTCACCGGGGAGCTGTTTTTT. Translation: CASSFQGRVTGELFF. The full variable domain, its missing parts supplied by reference TRBV7-6 and TRBJ2-2, is GAGVSQSPRYKVTKRGQDVALRCDPISGHVSLYWYRQALGQGPEFLTYFNYEAQQDKSGLPNDRFSAERPEGSISTLTIQRTEQRDSAMYRCASSFQGRVTGELFFGEGSRLTVL.

The V and J genes are TRBV28 and TRBJ1-4; TRBD1 might be the D (6 bases). V lost 3 bases, J lost 2 bases, and 10 bases lay in between. The CDR3 length is 15 residues. The V gene's germline CDR1 is MDHEN and CDR2 SYDVKM. The CDR3 reads CASSFNGQTNEKLFF. The CDR3 DNA is TGTGCCAGCAGTTTCAACGGACAGACTAATGAAAAACTGTTTTTT. The full variable domain, completed using reference TRBV28 and TRBJ1-4, is DVKVTQSSRYLVKRTGEKVFLECVQDMDHENMFWYRQDPGLGLRLIYFSYDVKMKEKGDIPEGYSVSREKKERFSLILESASTNQTSMYLCASSFNGQTNEKLFFGSGTQLSVL.